These 8 T cell receptor beta chains share one sample of origin, sequenced in a study of blood T cells in healthy people across ages. Then a second PCR, running roughly 7 to 11 cycles, was carried out with a sample-barcoded 5' primer and a J-beta primer mix. MiXCR, run by TCRdb on the 5' RACE reads, gives a single entry per CDR3 protein. Of over 1.5 million distinct CDR3 sequences in the sample, 49% were seen once. The sequenced material came from blood. The receptors stem from a woman aged 40 to 50 in good health.

The J gene is TRBJ2-5, the V gene TRBV12-3 or TRBV12-4; D uncertain. The CDR3 covers 12 residues. Trimming removed 6 bases at V and 3 bases at J, with 8 bases between. The CDR3 coding sequence is TGTGCCAGCAGATACGAGAAAGAGACCCAGTACTTC. Encoded protein: CASRYEKETQYF.

This clonotype was seen only a few times. The chain uses TRBV6-2 or TRBV6-3 and TRBJ2-5; TRBD1 matches at 7 bases. Germline CDR1 is MNHEY and CDR2 is SVGEGT. The CDR3 runs 15 residues. V dropped 8 bases and J dropped 2; count of bases not matched to a gene: 11. The CDR3: CASYETGKGQETQYF. CDR3 bases: TGTGCCAGCTACGAGACAGGGAAGGGACAAGAGACCCAGTACTTC.

The chain employs TRBV20-1 and TRBJ2-5, with 10 bases identical to TRBD1. Germline loops: CDR1 DFQATT, CDR2 SNEGSKA (reference sequence). The V and J ends lost 0 bases and 13 bases, in that order; junction bases with no gene match: 11. CDR3 size: 14 residues. The CDR3 reads CSARDSGTGASLYF. The CDR3 coding sequence is TGCAGTGCTAGAGATTCAGGGACAGGGGCTTCCTTGTACTTC.

Only a few counts were recorded for this clonotype. This chain links TRBV28 with TRBJ2-1; the D gene is possibly TRBD1 (5 bases). CDR1 and CDR2 (germline): MDHEN, SYDVKM. V lost 5 bases, J lost 3 bases, and 14 bases lay in between. The CDR3 runs to 15 residues. Written as DNA, the CDR3 is TGTGCCAGCAGTCCAGACAGTGGCCTCTACAATGAGCAGTTCTTC. Protein: CASSPDSGLYNEQFF.

This clonotype was counted only a few times. V and J are TRBV6-2 or TRBV6-3 and TRBJ2-4, with D uncertain. Germline CDR1 and CDR2: MNHEY and SVGEGT. The CDR3 is made up of 14 amino acids. Trimming left V 2 bases short and J 5 bases short, with 10 bases between. The CDR3 nucleotides are TGTGCCAGCAGTTACCTGGGTGCCCAAAACATTCAGTACTTC. Residues: CASSYLGAQNIQYF.

This clonotype was observed a few times. The rearrangement joins TRBV12-3 or TRBV12-4 to TRBJ1-2; the D gene is possibly TRBD1 (6 bases). The CDR3 loop spans 14 amino acids. V was shortened by 5 bases and J by 5 bases, with 15 bases between the two germline ends. The CDR3: CASSAGHVVYGYTF. The CDR3 DNA follows: TGTGCCAGCAGTGCGGGACACGTTGTTTATGGCTACACCTTC.

The CDR3 spells CASSLMGSVETQYF. The CDR3 DNA follows: TGTGCCAGCAGCTTAATGGGGTCCGTGGAGACCCAGTACTTC. The chain couples TRBV7-3 to TRBJ2-5; D is ambiguous. The germline V and J ends were trimmed by 1 base and 5 bases, with 11 bases remaining between them. The V gene's germline CDR1 is SGHTA and CDR2 FQGTGA. The CDR3 has 14 amino acids.

The chain carries TRBV20-1 and TRBJ2-6; D may be TRBD1 (5 bases). V was pared by 0 bases and J by 2 bases, with 11 bases between. This CDR3 spans 16 amino acids. Germline CDR1 reads DFQATT; CDR2 reads SNEGSKA (reference sequence). The CDR3 loop is CSARDRGRAGANVLTF. The CDR3 DNA reads TGCAGTGCTAGAGATAGGGGCAGGGCTGGGGCCAACGTCCTGACTTTC.